The rows below give T cell receptor beta chains drawn from one sample of a study of blood T cells in healthy people across ages. TCRdb analysed the 5' RACE reads with MiXCR anew, one entry per CDR3 protein. This sample yields 1.4 million to 1.5 million distinct CDR3 sequences, of which about 43% are seen a single time; 7.9% belongs to the top ten. Sample: blood. These receptors came from a woman younger than 30 in good health. Both conserved end residues are part of each CDR3. The D gene is left open where the match is weak. Size is omitted from some rows. Given values are once, few, many or a class for expanded clones.

>TRBD1|TRBV10-3|few|TRBJ1-5
CAISEGGTGSKGQPQHF
TGTGCCATCAGTGAGGGGGGGACAGGGTCCAAGGGGCAGCCCCAGCATTTT
>TRBD2|TRBV6-6|-|TRBJ2-1
CASSGSGRANEQFF
TGTGCCAGCAGTGGGAGCGGGAGGGCCAATGAGCAGTTCTTC
>-|TRBV6-6|-|TRBJ2-1
CASSYASAGYNEQFF
TGTGCCAGCAGTTACGCGAGCGCCGGTTACAATGAGCAGTTCTTC
>TRBD2|TRBV14|-|TRBJ2-5
CASSRSGADEQYF
TGTGCCAGCAGCCGTAGCGGGGCGGATGAGCAGTACTTC
>-|TRBV29-1|few|TRBJ2-7
CSVGTGLAYEQYF
TGCAGCGTAGGGACAGGACTAGCCTACGAGCAGTACTTC
>-|TRBV18|-|TRBJ2-3
CASSPSRTQSTDTQYF
TGTGCCAGCTCACCTTCCCGGACTCAGAGCACAGATACGCAGTATTTT
>TRBD1|TRBV15|-|TRBJ1-1
CAASSHRGTEAFF
TGTGCCGCCAGCAGTCACAGGGGCACTGAAGCTTTCTTT
>-|TRBV12-3/TRBV12-4|-|TRBJ2-7
CASSRSGESYEQYF
TGTGCCAGTAGCCGGTCGGGGGAGTCCTACGAGCAGTACTTC
>-|TRBV12-3/TRBV12-4|few|TRBJ1-5
CASSLEGHRKQPQHF
TGTGCCAGCAGTTTAGAGGGGCACCGGAAACAGCCCCAGCATTTT
>TRBD2|TRBV4-1|few|TRBJ2-3
CASSPHSGGSTDTQYF
TGCGCCAGCAGCCCCCATTCGGGAGGGAGCACAGATACGCAGTATTTT
>-|TRBV20-1|few|TRBJ1-4
CSARDREKLFF
TGCAGTGCTAGAGACCGAGAAAAACTGTTTTTT
>-|TRBV6-2/TRBV6-3|few|TRBJ2-2
CASIPRPGTGELFF
TGTGCCAGCATTCCGCGCCCGGGCACCGGGGAGCTGTTTTTT
>TRBD1|TRBV7-8|-|TRBJ1-2
CASSPRDRGFSGYTF
TGTGCCAGCAGCCCCCGGGACAGGGGCTTTTCTGGCTACACCTTC
>TRBD2|TRBV5-1|-|TRBJ2-1
CASSLSSGSWNEQFF
TGCGCCAGCAGCTTGTCTAGCGGGAGTTGGAATGAGCAGTTCTTC
>-|TRBV6-5|-|TRBJ1-1
CVASGRNTEAFF
TGTGTGGCCAGTGGGAGGAACACTGAAGCTTTCTTT
>-|TRBV2|few|TRBJ1-2
CASRGAPRNYGYTF
TGTGCCAGCAGGGGGGCCCCAAGGAACTATGGCTACACCTTC
>-|TRBV6-5|few|TRBJ1-2
CASSSLLTGTLYGYTF
TGTGCCAGCAGTTCTCTTTTGACAGGAACCCTCTATGGCTACACCTTC
>TRBD2|TRBV20-1|-|TRBJ2-1
CSPYTSGSSSYNEQFF
TGCAGTCCCTATACTAGCGGGAGCAGCTCCTACAATGAGCAGTTCTTC
>TRBD2|TRBV5-1|-|TRBJ2-7
CASSLPTSGKLGVGDEQYF
TGCGCCAGCAGCTTACCGACTAGCGGGAAGCTGGGCGTGGGAGACGAGCAGTACTTC
>TRBD1|TRBV25-1|-|TRBJ2-6
CASSDDRAGANVLTF
TGTGCCAGCAGTGACGACAGGGCTGGGGCCAACGTCCTGACTTTC
>-|TRBV12-3/TRBV12-4|-|TRBJ2-3
CASSPDVEDTQYF
TGTGCCAGCAGTCCTGATGTGGAGGATACGCAGTATTTT
>TRBD2|TRBV7-6|-|TRBJ2-3
CASSIIAGAGDTQYF
TGTGCCAGCAGCATCATAGCGGGAGCCGGAGATACGCAGTATTTT
>TRBD2|TRBV28|-|TRBJ2-7
CASSWTSAYEQYF
TGTGCCAGCAGTTGGACTAGCGCCTACGAGCAGTACTTC
>-|TRBV29-1|-|TRBJ2-1
CSAPRAASSYNEQFF
TGCAGCGCCCCCCGAGCCGCGAGCTCCTACAATGAGCAGTTCTTC
>TRBD2|TRBV20-1|-|TRBJ2-7
CSARVRTSGYYEQYF
TGCAGTGCTAGAGTACGAACTAGCGGGTACTACGAGCAGTACTTC
>-|TRBV5-5|few|TRBJ2-1
CASSLVDRKRNNEQFF
TGTGCCAGCAGCTTGGTTGACAGGAAAAGAAACAATGAGCAGTTCTTC
>TRBD2|TRBV5-1|-|TRBJ2-7
CASSSTSGFSYNEQYF
TGCGCCAGCAGCTCCACTAGCGGTTTCTCCTACAATGAGCAGTACTTC
>-|TRBV12-3/TRBV12-4|few|TRBJ1-4
CASSSWGANEKLFF
TGTGCCAGCAGTTCCTGGGGGGCGAATGAAAAACTGTTTTTT
>TRBD1|TRBV20-1|once|TRBJ1-1
CSARATGETEAFF
TGCAGTGCTAGAGCAACAGGGGAAACTGAAGCTTTCTTT
>-|TRBV5-5|-|TRBJ1-5
CASGGRQGADQPQHF
TGTGCCAGCGGGGGCCGACAAGGGGCTGATCAGCCCCAGCATTTT
>-|TRBV27|few|TRBJ2-1
CASRVGGASSYNEQFF
TGTGCCAGCAGAGTGGGCGGGGCGAGCTCCTACAATGAGCAGTTCTTC
>TRBD2|TRBV20-1|few|TRBJ2-5
CSARETGLAAETQYF
TGCAGTGCTAGGGAAACCGGACTAGCTGCGGAGACCCAGTACTTC
>TRBD2|TRBV2|few|TRBJ2-7
CASIPVSSGSAQYF
TGTGCCAGCATTCCGGTTTCTAGCGGGAGCGCCCAGTACTTC
>-|TRBV4-2|few|TRBJ2-3
CASSQDSVGPGPDTQYF
TGTGCCAGCAGCCAAGACTCGGTGGGACCCGGACCAGATACGCAGTATTTT
>-|TRBV29-1|many|TRBJ2-7
CSVEAQGKPYEQYF
TGCAGCGTTGAAGCCCAGGGGAAGCCCTACGAGCAGTACTTC
>-|TRBV6-6|few|TRBJ1-5
CASRRTGFGNQPQHF
TGTGCCAGCAGGAGAACAGGATTCGGCAATCAGCCCCAGCATTTT
>TRBD2|TRBV24-1|-|TRBJ2-3
CATSDYAGGTDTQYF
TGTGCCACCAGTGATTACGCGGGAGGCACAGATACGCAGTATTTT
>-|TRBV12-3/TRBV12-4|many|TRBJ1-2
CASTPRLGRDGYTF
TGTGCCAGCACTCCCCGGCTGGGGCGCGACGGCTACACCTTC
>-|TRBV5-1|-|TRBJ1-2
CASSAAGYYGYTF
TGCGCCAGCAGCGCCGCAGGGTATTATGGCTACACCTTC
>TRBD1|TRBV27|-|TRBJ1-2
CASSDRDPYYGYTF
TGTGCCAGCAGCGACAGGGACCCGTACTATGGCTACACCTTC
>-|TRBV10-3|-|TRBJ2-7
CAITPGLSSYEQYF
TGTGCCATCACACCGGGACTTTCCTCCTACGAGCAGTACTTC
>-|TRBV4-1|-|TRBJ2-1
CASSQDRHTNGKQFF
TGCGCCAGCAGCCAAGATCGGCACACTAATGGCAAGCAGTTCTTC
>-|TRBV7-8|few|TRBJ1-1
CASSLGGGTTEAFF
TGTGCCAGCAGCTTGGGGGGTGGGACCACTGAAGCTTTCTTT
>-|TRBV18|-|TRBJ2-1
CASSLGLPLYNEQFF
TGTGCCAGCTCACTGGGTCTACCCCTTTACAATGAGCAGTTCTTC
>-|TRBV28|many|TRBJ2-7
CASSRTGYDSYEQYF
TGTGCCAGCAGCCGTACAGGTTACGACTCCTACGAGCAGTACTTC
>-|TRBV7-9|few|TRBJ2-1
CASSLRGNGDEQFF
TGTGCCAGCAGCTTAAGGGGCAACGGCGATGAGCAGTTCTTC
>-|TRBV11-2|-|TRBJ1-2
CASSLAIRAPNYGYTF
TGTGCCAGCAGCTTAGCTATCAGGGCGCCTAACTATGGCTACACCTTC
>TRBD1|TRBV20-1|-|TRBJ2-1
CSARDPDRPYEQFF
TGCAGTGCTAGAGACCCGGACAGGCCGTATGAGCAGTTCTTC